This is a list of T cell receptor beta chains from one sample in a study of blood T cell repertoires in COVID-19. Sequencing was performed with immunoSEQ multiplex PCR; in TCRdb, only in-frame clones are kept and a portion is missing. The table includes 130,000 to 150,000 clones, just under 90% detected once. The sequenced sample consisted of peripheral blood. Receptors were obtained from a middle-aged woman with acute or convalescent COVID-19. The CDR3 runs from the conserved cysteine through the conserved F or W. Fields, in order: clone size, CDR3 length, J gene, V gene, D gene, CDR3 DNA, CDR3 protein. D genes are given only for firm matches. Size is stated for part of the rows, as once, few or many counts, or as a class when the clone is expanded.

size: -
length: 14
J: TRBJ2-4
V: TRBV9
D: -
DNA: TGTGCCAGCAGCGTAGGACTAGCCAAAAACATTCAGTACTTC
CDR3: CASSVGLAKNIQYF

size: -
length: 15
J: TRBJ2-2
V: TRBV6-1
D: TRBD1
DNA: TGTGCCAGCAGTGAAGCGGGACAGGGGCGAGGGGAGCTGTTTTTT
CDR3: CASSEAGQGRGELFF

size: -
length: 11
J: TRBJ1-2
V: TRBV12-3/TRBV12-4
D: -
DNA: TGTGCCACTAAGCGGGGCATCCGCTACACCTTC
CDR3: CATKRGIRYTF

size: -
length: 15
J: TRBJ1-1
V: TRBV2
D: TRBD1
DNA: TGTGCCAGCAGTGGAACAGGGGTCCCATACACTGAAGCTTTCTTT
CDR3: CASSGTGVPYTEAFF

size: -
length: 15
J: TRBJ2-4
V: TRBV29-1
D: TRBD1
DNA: TGCAGCGTTGAAGACACCGGGACAGTCGAAAACATTCAGTACTTC
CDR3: CSVEDTGTVENIQYF

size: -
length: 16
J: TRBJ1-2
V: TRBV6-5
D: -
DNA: TGTGCCAGCAGTTACGTGAGGGCCGACCTTCAGTGGGGCTACACCTTC
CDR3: CASSYVRADLQWGYTF

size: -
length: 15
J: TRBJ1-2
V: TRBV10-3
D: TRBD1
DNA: TGTGCCATCAGACCCGGGACAGGGGGGAACTATGGCTACACCTTC
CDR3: CAIRPGTGGNYGYTF

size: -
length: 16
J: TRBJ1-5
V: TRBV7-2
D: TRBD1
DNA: TGTGCCAGCAGCTTAGTTACAGGGAGACAGGGGCAGCCCCAGCATTTT
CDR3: CASSLVTGRQGQPQHF

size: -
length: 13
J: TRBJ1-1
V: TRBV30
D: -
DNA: TGTGCCTGGAGTGTACAGTTAGGAACTGAAGCTTTCTTT
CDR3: CAWSVQLGTEAFF

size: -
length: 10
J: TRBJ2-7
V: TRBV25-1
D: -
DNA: TGTGCCAGCAGTGAATCGAGGCAGTACTTC
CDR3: CASSESRQYF

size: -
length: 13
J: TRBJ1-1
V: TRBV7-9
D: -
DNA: TGTGCCAGCAGCCCACCAGACAGTACTGAAGCTTTCTTT
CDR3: CASSPPDSTEAFF

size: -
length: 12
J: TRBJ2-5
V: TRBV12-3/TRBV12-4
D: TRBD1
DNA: TGTGCCAGCAACCCGACAGGGGGCGACCAGTACTTC
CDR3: CASNPTGGDQYF

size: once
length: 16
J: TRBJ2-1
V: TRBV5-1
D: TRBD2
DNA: TGCGCCAGCAGCTACCTAACTGGACTAGCGGGTGGGGAGCAGTTCTTC
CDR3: CASSYLTGLAGGEQFF

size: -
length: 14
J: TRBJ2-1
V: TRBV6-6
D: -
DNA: TGTGCCAGCAGTATAGCGGAAACCTACAATGAGCAGTTCTTC
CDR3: CASSIAETYNEQFF

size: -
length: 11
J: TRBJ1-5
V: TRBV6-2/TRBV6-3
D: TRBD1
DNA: TGTGCCAGCAGCCCAGGGGGACCCCAGCATTTT
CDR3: CASSPGGPQHF

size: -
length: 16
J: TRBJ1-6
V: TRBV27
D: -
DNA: TGTGCCAGCAGTTTCGCCTCGACAGTTGGAGTTTCACCCCTCCACTTT
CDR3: CASSFASTVGVSPLHF

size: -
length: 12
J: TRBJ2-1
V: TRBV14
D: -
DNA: TGTGCCAGCAGCCCAGGACTTCACCAGCAGTTCTTC
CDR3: CASSPGLHQQFF

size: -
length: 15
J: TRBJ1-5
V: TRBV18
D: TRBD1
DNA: TGTGCCAGCTCACCAATCCAGGGGGCAGGTCAGCCCCAGCATTTT
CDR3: CASSPIQGAGQPQHF

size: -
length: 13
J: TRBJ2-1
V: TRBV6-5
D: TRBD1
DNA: TGTGCCACACGACAGGGTTCCTACAATGAGCAGTTCTTC
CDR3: CATRQGSYNEQFF

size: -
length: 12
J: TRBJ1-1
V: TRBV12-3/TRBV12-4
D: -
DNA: TGTGCCAGCAGTTTCGTGGGGGGGGAAGCTTTCTTT
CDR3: CASSFVGGEAFF

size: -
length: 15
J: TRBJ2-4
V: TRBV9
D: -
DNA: TGTGCCAGCAGCGGGACCACTAGTTCCAAAAACATTCAGTACTTC
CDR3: CASSGTTSSKNIQYF

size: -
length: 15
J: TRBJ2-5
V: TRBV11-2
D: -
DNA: TGTGCCAGCAGCGTCGGGACTCCTCCGGGGTGGACCCAGTACTTC
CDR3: CASSVGTPPGWTQYF

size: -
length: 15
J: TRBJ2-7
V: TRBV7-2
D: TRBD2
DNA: TGTGCCAGCAGCTTATTTTGGACTAGTGGGTACGAGCAGTACTTC
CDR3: CASSLFWTSGYEQYF

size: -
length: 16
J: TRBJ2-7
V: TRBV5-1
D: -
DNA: TGCGCCAGCAGGATGGGCGGGTCTTCTGCGGCCTACGAGCAGTACTTC
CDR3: CASRMGGSSAAYEQYF

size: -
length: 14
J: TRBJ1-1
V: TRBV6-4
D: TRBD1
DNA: TGTGCCAGCAGCCCAGGGGGCATGAACACTGAAGCTTTCTTT
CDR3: CASSPGGMNTEAFF

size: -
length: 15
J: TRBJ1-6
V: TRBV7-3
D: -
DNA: TGTGCCAGCAGCCTCGGGTCCGACGGAAGTTCACCCCTCCACTTT
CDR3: CASSLGSDGSSPLHF

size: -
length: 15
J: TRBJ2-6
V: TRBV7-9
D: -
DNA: TGTGCCTTTCTAGGGGGTCCCCCTGGGGCCAACGTCCTGACTTTC
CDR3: CAFLGGPPGANVLTF

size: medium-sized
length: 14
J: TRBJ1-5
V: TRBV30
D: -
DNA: TGTGCCTGGACGTTGGGGAGCCTCAATCAGCCCCAGCATTTT
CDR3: CAWTLGSLNQPQHF

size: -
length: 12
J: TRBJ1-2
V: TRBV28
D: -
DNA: TGTGCCGGGGGAGGGGGACGCCATGGCTACACCTTC
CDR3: CAGGGGRHGYTF

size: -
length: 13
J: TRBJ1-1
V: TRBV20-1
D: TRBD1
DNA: TGCAGTGCTAGTTACAGGGGACCCTTCGAAGCTTTCTTT
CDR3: CSASYRGPFEAFF

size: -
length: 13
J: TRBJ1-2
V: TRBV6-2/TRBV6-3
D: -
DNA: TGTGCCAGCAGTCCGCGGGAGTCCAGTGGCTACACCTTC
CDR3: CASSPRESSGYTF

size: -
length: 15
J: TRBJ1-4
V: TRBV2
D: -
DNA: TGTGCCAGCAGTGACGACGGGGCAACTAATGAAAAACTGTTTTTT
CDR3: CASSDDGATNEKLFF

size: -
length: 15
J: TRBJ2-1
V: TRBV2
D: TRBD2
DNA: TGTGCCAGTCGAAGGGGAAGCGGGGGTGTGGATGAGCAGTTCTTC
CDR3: CASRRGSGGVDEQFF

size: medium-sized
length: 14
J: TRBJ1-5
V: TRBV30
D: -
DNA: TGTGCCTGGAGTATAGGGACACTGAATCAGCCCCAGCATTTT
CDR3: CAWSIGTLNQPQHF

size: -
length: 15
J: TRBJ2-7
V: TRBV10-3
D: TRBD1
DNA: TGTGCCATCAGTGACCCCGGACAGGTCTCCTACGAGCAGTACTTC
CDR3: CAISDPGQVSYEQYF

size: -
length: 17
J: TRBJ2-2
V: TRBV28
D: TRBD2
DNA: TGTGCCACCAAAAGGGATAGCGGGAGGGTTGGCACCGGGGAGCTGTTTTTT
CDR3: CATKRDSGRVGTGELFF

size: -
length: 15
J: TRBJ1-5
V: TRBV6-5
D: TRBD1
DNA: TGTGCCAGCAGTTACTCGGCCAGGGGGAATCAGCCCCAGCATTTT
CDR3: CASSYSARGNQPQHF

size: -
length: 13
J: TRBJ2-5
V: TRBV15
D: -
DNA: TGTGCCACCAGCAGAGAACTGTCTGAGACCCAGTACTTC
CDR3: CATSRELSETQYF

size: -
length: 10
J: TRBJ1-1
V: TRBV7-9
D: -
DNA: TGTGCCCCGGGGGGCACTGAAGCTTTCTTT
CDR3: CAPGGTEAFF

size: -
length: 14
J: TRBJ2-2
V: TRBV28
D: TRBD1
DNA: TGTGCCAGCGCGGACAGGGGTCAGGCCGGGGAGCTGTTTTTT
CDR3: CASADRGQAGELFF

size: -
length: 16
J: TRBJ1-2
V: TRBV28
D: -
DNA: TGTGCCAGCAGTTTCTTGGGGGGGCTTTCCCCAGGGAGCTACACCTTC
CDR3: CASSFLGGLSPGSYTF

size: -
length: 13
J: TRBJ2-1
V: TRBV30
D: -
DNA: TGTGCCTGGAGTATGCTAGCCCGCAATGAGCAGTTCTTC
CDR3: CAWSMLARNEQFF

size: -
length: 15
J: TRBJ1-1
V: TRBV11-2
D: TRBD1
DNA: TGTGCCAGCAGCTTAATAGGCAGGGGGGACACTGAAGCTTTCTTT
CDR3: CASSLIGRGDTEAFF

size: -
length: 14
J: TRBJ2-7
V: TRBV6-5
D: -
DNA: TGTGCCAGCAGTTGGACTTCCAGCTCCTACGAGCAGTACTTC
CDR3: CASSWTSSSYEQYF

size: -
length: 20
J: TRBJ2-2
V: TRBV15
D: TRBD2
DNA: TGTGCCACCAGCAGAGAGGCCCCCCGACTAGCGGGAGTTCAAACCGGGGAGCTGTTTTTT
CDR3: CATSREAPRLAGVQTGELFF